This T cell receptor (beta chain) was found in a study of tumor and adjacent non-tumor tissue in lung cancer. Study-level information: Aged about 31 to 80 years, patients included roughly ten men and five or six women with stage I to III disease. Study-level points and caveats: Top 100 clones took a larger repertoire share in normal lung.

No cell sorting was done before RNA was extracted from the tissue. Newly diagnosed lung cancer patients had thoracic surgery in China, August–late 2014, without prior chemotherapy. The CDR3 extends over 14 amino acids. CDR1 and CDR2 (germline): SGHRS, YFSETQ. TCRbeta libraries were built with three rounds of nested PCR, modified from ARM-PCR. Each CDR3 protein is one row after TCRdb ran MiXCR on the multiplex PCR reads. The data show around 79,000 distinct CDR3 sequences, roughly 72% seen once. This clonotype was seen a handful of times. Its cognate antigen is unknown. The junction shows a germline mismatch at one end, possibly a read error.

Sample: lung tumor tissue. This sequence originates from a woman aged 40 to 50 with non-small cell lung cancer. The rearrangement uses TRBV5-1 and TRBJ1-5; no clear D gene. CDR3 sequence: CASSLEGFGQPRHF. The DNA for the CDR3 is TGCGCCAGCAGCTTGGAAGGGTTTGGGCAGCCCCGGCATTTT.